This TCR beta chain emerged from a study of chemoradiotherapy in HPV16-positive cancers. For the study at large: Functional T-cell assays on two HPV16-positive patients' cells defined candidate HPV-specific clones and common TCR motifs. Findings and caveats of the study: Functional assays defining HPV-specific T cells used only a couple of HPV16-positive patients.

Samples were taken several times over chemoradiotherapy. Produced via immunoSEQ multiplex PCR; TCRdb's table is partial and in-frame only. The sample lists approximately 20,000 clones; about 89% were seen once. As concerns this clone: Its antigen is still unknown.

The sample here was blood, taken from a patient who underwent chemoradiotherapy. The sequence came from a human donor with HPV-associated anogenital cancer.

CDR3: CASSADRYGYTF. CDR3 in DNA: TGTGCCAGCAGTGCAGACCGTTATGGCTACACCTTC. The chain links TRBV25-1 to TRBJ1-2; no firm D call. The V gene lost 4 bases and the J gene lost 5 bases, with 8 bases spanning the gap. CDR3 size: 12 residues. Germline lookup yields CDR1 MGHDK and CDR2 SYGVNS.